Included here is one TCR beta chain sequence, with context. Its antigen is unidentified. The data were obtained in a study of shared clonotypes between healthy human individuals. General study findings and limits: The authors expected sequencing depth to affect clonotype sharing among donors. Generation probability values for non-shared clonotypes were lower than those for clonotypes shared by all four donors. Researchers sampled blood only, noting tissue repertoires likely differ.

Assay runs were performed at deep level. Profiling relied on immunoSEQ multiplex PCR, and the TCRdb table lists in-frame clones only, not all of them. This repertoire shows around 2.1 million clones, under 97% found once; its top ten account for approximately 0.13%. From germline, CDR1 is WNHNN and CDR2 SYGVQD (reference sequence). The trim removed 3 bases at V and 1 base at J, leaving 7 bases unmatched. This CDR3 spans 18 amino acids. The rearrangement uses TRBV10-1 and TRBJ2-5; 14 nucleotides match TRBD2. Sequencing was done on a sample of naive CD4+ T cells sorted from blood. Stated subset: CD45RA+ positively selected. The sequence was obtained from a man younger than 30 in good health. The CDR3 loop reads CASSEGTSGGSLQETQYF. CDR3 sequence (DNA): TGCGCCAGCAGTGAAGGGACTAGCGGGGGCTCACTCCAAGAGACCCAGTACTTC.